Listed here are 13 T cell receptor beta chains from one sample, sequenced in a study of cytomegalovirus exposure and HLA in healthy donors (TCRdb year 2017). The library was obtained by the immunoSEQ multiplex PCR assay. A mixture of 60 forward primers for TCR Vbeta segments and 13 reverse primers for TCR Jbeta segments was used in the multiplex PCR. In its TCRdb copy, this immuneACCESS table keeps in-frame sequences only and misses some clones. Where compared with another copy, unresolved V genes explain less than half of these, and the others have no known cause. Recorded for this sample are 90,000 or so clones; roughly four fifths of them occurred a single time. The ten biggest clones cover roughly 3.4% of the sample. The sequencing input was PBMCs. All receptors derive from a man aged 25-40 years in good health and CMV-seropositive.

The CDR3 sequence is CASRGPGTGGVGNTIYF. In DNA form, the CDR3 reads TGTGCCAGCAGAGGCCCCGGGACAGGGGGCGTCGGAAACACCATATATTTT. The J gene is TRBJ1-3, the V gene TRBV9; 12 nucleotides agree with TRBD1. The CDR3 totals 17 residues. Germline assignment: CDR1 SGDLS and CDR2 YYNGEE. The junction had 10 bases not matched to a gene; V was cut back by 5 bases and J by 4 bases.

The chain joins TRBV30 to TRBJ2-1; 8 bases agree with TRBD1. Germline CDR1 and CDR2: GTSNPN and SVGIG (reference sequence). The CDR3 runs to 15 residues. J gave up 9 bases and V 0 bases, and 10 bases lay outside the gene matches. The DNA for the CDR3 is TGTGCCTGGAGTGTACTAGGGCAGGGGGCAGGTGAGCAGTTCTTC. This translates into CAWSVLGQGAGEQFF.

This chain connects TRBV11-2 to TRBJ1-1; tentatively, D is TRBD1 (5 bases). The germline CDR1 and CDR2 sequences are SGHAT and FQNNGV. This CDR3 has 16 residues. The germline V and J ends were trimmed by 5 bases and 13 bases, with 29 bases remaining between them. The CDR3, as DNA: TGTGCCAGCAGCGTTGGCCCCCAGACAGTGTCAAGTTCCGGTTTCTTT. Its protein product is CASSVGPQTVSSSGFF.

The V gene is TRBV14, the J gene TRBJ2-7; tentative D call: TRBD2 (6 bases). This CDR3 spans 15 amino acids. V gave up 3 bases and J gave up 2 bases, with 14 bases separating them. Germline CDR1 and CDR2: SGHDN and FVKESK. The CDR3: CASSHLAMEPYEQYF. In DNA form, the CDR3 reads TGTGCCAGCAGCCATCTAGCGATGGAACCCTACGAGCAGTACTTC.

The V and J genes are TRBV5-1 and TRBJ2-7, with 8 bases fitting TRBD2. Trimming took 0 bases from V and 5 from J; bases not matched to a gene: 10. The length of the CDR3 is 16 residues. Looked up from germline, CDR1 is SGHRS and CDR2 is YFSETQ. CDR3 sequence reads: CASSLAGRAGLDEQYF. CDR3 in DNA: TGCGCCAGCAGCTTGGCCGGGAGGGCCGGTCTGGACGAGCAGTACTTC.

CDR3 bases: TGTGCCAGCAGGTTTGGACAGGGAAACTCACCCCTCCACTTT. It specifies CASRFGQGNSPLHF. This chain joins TRBV14 and TRBJ1-6, with 8 bases matching TRBD1. The J segment lost 10 bases and the V segment lost 6 bases, leaving 8 bases of the junction unmatched. The CDR3 totals 14 residues. The V gene's germline CDR1 is SGHDN and CDR2 FVKESK.

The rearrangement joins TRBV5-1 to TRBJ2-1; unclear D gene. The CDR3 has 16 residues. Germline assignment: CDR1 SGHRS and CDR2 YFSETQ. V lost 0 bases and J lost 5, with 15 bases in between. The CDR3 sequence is CASSLGAGIQNNEQFF. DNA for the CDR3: TGCGCCAGCAGCTTGGGGGCAGGCATACAAAACAATGAGCAGTTCTTC.

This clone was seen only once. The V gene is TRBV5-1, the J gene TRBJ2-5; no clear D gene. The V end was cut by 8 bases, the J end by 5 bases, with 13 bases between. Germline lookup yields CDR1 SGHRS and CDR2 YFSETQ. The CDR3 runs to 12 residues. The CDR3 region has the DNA TGCGCCAGTTCGGCGGTGTCGGAGACCCAGTACTTC. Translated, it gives CASSAVSETQYF.

The CDR3 DNA is TGTGCCAGCAGTCAACAGGGGGCTGGTGAAGCTTTCTTT. Its protein is CASSQQGAGEAFF. V is TRBV6-5 and J is TRBJ1-1; 9 bases map to TRBD1. Germline assignment: CDR1 MNHEY and CDR2 SVGAGI. The V gene end was trimmed by 5 bases and the J gene end by 7 bases; junction bases not matched to a gene: 5. The CDR3 has 13 residues.

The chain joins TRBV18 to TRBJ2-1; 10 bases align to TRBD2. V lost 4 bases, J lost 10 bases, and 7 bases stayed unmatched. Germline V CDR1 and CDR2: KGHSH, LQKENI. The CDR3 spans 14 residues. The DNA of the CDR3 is TGTGCCAGCTCACTTGGTAGCGGGAGGTCGGAGCAGTTCTTC. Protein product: CASSLGSGRSEQFF.

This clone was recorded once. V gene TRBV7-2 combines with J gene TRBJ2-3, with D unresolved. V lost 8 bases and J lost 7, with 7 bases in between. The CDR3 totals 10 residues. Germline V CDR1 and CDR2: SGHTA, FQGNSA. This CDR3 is CASGSNTQYF. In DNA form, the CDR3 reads TGTGCCAGCGGCTCTAATACGCAGTATTTT. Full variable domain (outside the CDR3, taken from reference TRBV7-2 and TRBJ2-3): GAGVSQSPSNKVTEKGKDVELRCDPISGHTALYWYRQSLGQGLEFLIYFQGNSAPDKSGLPSDRFSAERTGGSVSTLTIQRTQQEDSAVYLCASGSNTQYFGPGTRLTVL.

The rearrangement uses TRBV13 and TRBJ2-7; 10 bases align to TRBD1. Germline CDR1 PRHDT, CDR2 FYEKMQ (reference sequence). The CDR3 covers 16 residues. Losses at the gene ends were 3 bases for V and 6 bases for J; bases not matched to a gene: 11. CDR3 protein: CASSLALGRTGGEQYF. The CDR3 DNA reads TGTGCCAGCAGCTTGGCCCTTGGACGGACAGGGGGCGAGCAGTACTTC.

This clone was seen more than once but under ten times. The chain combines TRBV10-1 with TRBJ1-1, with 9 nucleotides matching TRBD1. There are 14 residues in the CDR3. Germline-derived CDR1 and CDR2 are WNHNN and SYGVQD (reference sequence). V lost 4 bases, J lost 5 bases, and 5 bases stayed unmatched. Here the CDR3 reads CASSAGQGGTEAFF. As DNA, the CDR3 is TGCGCCAGCAGTGCGGGACAGGGAGGAACTGAAGCTTTCTTT.